The rows below give T cell receptor beta chains drawn from one sample of a study of shared clonotypes between healthy human individuals. Assay used: immunoSEQ multiplex PCR; TCRdb lists only in-frame clones, some missing. This sample carries fewer than 1.6 million clones, around 98.5% of them seen once, and the ten largest clones take 0.36%. Sequenced sample: naive CD4+ T cells sorted from blood. These receptors all come from a man aged 25-45 years in good health. Each CDR3 is given with its conserved first and last residue. Rows may omit the clone size; those that give it use once, few, many or a size class.

V,size,J,CDR3
TRBV19,NA,TRBJ1-1,CASSIRGQGALNTEAFF
TRBV10-2,NA,TRBJ2-3,CASSDPERTDTQYF
TRBV7-8,NA,TRBJ2-5,CASSVQGDSHQETQYF
TRBV10-2,few,TRBJ2-2,CASSERLAGELFF
TRBV18,NA,TRBJ2-2,CASSPLTSTGELFF
TRBV2,NA,TRBJ2-7,CATMGWVSYEQYF
TRBV28,NA,TRBJ2-3,CASCRGSSTDTQYF
TRBV5-1,NA,TRBJ1-5,CASSLNPQEMSNQPQHF
TRBV5-1,NA,TRBJ2-1,CASSLSDPSSEQFF
TRBV28,NA,TRBJ2-5,CASGQWVASAQETQYF
TRBV5-4,NA,TRBJ2-5,CASSLVMTSGHQETQYF
TRBV5-1,NA,TRBJ2-1,CASSLGPGASYNEQFF
TRBV7-6,NA,TRBJ1-1,CASSLGTANTEAFF
TRBV10-3,NA,TRBJ2-7,CAIARGTSGPWAYEQYF
TRBV10-2,NA,TRBJ1-3,CASSESGGTGNTIYF
TRBV5-1,NA,TRBJ2-4,CARTGGAKNIQYF
TRBV10-3,few,TRBJ2-7,CAIRGTSAYEQYF
TRBV28,NA,TRBJ1-2,CASSSFGDGYTF
TRBV6-1,NA,TRBJ1-5,CASSEAGGSNQPQHF
TRBV19,NA,TRBJ2-7,CASSTGPGEQYF
TRBV4-1,NA,TRBJ2-7,CASSQVTADEQYF
TRBV20-1,NA,TRBJ2-1,CSAQANEQFF
TRBV25-1,NA,TRBJ2-5,CASSDPTGRETQYF
TRBV28,NA,TRBJ1-5,CASSLGQGAQPQHF
TRBV10-2,NA,TRBJ2-1,CASTVSGTFLAREQFF
TRBV7-2,NA,TRBJ1-1,CASSLAGENTEAFF
TRBV18,NA,TRBJ1-1,CASSPSSDGHAFF
TRBV11-1,NA,TRBJ2-7,CASSLELAASLSSYEQYF
TRBV6-9,once,TRBJ1-1,CASRITTGQAGDTEAFF
TRBV5-1,NA,TRBJ2-7,CASSPGLAGLYEQYF
TRBV7-2,NA,TRBJ2-1,CASSLAFASYNEQFF
TRBV10-1,NA,TRBJ2-1,CASSEGTTGLAAIYNEQFF
TRBV18,NA,TRBJ1-5,CASSPLARGNQPQHF
TRBV28,NA,TRBJ2-1,CASSYQGQGRNEQFF
TRBV10-3,once,TRBJ1-5,CAIRGTNQPQHF
TRBV4-1,NA,TRBJ2-1,CASSLNDWASSYNEQFF